This section outlines one T cell receptor (beta chain) sequence together with its context. The germline CDR1 and CDR2 sequences are SGHTA and FQGNSA. CDR3 length equals 15 residues. Trimming removed 2 bases from V and 5 bases from J, with 12 bases in between. The sample comes from a study of control samples from healthy donors and cancer patients. Produced via immunoSEQ multiplex PCR; TCRdb's table is partial and in-frame only. The sample holds 170,000 or so clones; roughly 92% are singletons and the top ten take about 1.4%. The sequencing sample was made of blood. The chain recombines TRBV7-2 with TRBJ2-2; D ambiguous. This TCR derives from a young woman in good health. CDR3 region: CASSLKRVGTGELFF. The DNA for the CDR3 is TGTGCCAGCAGCTTAAAACGCGTAGGAACCGGGGAGCTGTTTTTT. Variable domain in full (rest from reference TRBV7-2 and TRBJ2-2): GAGVSQSPSNKVTEKGKDVELRCDPISGHTALYWYRQSLGQGLEFLIYFQGNSAPDKSGLPSDRFSAERTGGSVSTLTIQRTQQEDSAVYLCASSLKRVGTGELFFGEGSRLTVL.